These T cell receptor beta chains were read from a single sample in a study of blood T cell repertoires in COVID-19. Clones were sequenced by immunoSEQ multiplex PCR, and TCRdb holds only the in-frame ones, with some missing. Here the sample spans nearly 350,000 clones, about 89% being singletons. The sequencing sample was made of peripheral blood. Receptors were obtained from a woman between 45 and 60 years old with COVID-19, enrolled during active disease. Both conserved end residues are part of each CDR3. D genes are given only for firm matches. Size is omitted from some rows. Given values are once, few, many or a class for expanded clones.

CDR3 DNA: TGCGCCAGCAGCCGAGGGGGAGGGGAGGACACCGGGGAGCTGTTTTTT
CDR3 protein: CASSRGGGEDTGELFF
J gene: TRBJ2-2
clone size: -
D gene: -
V gene: TRBV4-3

CDR3 DNA: TGTGCCAGCAGTGAAGGGACAGTATCCACTGAAGCTTTCTTT
CDR3 protein: CASSEGTVSTEAFF
J gene: TRBJ1-1
clone size: -
D gene: TRBD1
V gene: TRBV25-1

CDR3 DNA: TGTGCCAGCAGCCCCCAGACGGGGAGAGGGGAAAAACTGTTTTTT
CDR3 protein: CASSPQTGRGEKLFF
J gene: TRBJ1-4
clone size: once
D gene: -
V gene: TRBV5-6

CDR3 DNA: TGTGCCAGCAGCCGATCTACAGGGGGTGGAAACACCATATATTTT
CDR3 protein: CASSRSTGGGNTIYF
J gene: TRBJ1-3
clone size: few
D gene: TRBD1
V gene: TRBV6-5

CDR3 DNA: TGTGCCAGCAGCCCTAGGAGGCTGGGCTACGAGCAGTACTTC
CDR3 protein: CASSPRRLGYEQYF
J gene: TRBJ2-7
clone size: few
D gene: -
V gene: TRBV6-2/TRBV6-3

CDR3 DNA: TGTGCCAGCAGCTTAGGGCAGGGGTCAAATCAGCCCCAGCATTTT
CDR3 protein: CASSLGQGSNQPQHF
J gene: TRBJ1-5
clone size: few
D gene: -
V gene: TRBV7-9

CDR3 DNA: TGTGCCAGCAGCGTAGTCCCAGCGGGCACAGATACGCAGTATTTT
CDR3 protein: CASSVVPAGTDTQYF
J gene: TRBJ2-3
clone size: -
D gene: -
V gene: TRBV9

CDR3 DNA: TGTGCCAGCAGCGTACGCAGGGATAACTATGGCTACACCTTC
CDR3 protein: CASSVRRDNYGYTF
J gene: TRBJ1-2
clone size: -
D gene: -
V gene: TRBV9

CDR3 DNA: TGTGCCAGCAGCGACAGGGGCCCTCAGCCCCAGCATTTT
CDR3 protein: CASSDRGPQPQHF
J gene: TRBJ1-5
clone size: -
D gene: TRBD1
V gene: TRBV6-2/TRBV6-3

CDR3 DNA: TGTGCCAGTTCTCCGAGCGAGACAGGGAGTTACGAGCAGTACTTC
CDR3 protein: CASSPSETGSYEQYF
J gene: TRBJ2-7
clone size: -
D gene: TRBD1
V gene: TRBV19

CDR3 DNA: TGTGCCAGCAGCTTAAGCAGGGGAATAAGTTCACCCCTCCACTTT
CDR3 protein: CASSLSRGISSPLHF
J gene: TRBJ1-6
clone size: -
D gene: -
V gene: TRBV5-6

CDR3 DNA: TGTGCCAGCAGTCAGACTAGCGGGAGAGGGGAGCTGTTTTTT
CDR3 protein: CASSQTSGRGELFF
J gene: TRBJ2-2
clone size: -
D gene: TRBD2
V gene: TRBV7-3

CDR3 DNA: TGTGCCAGCAGCTCGGACAGGGGTAGCTATGGCTACACCTTC
CDR3 protein: CASSSDRGSYGYTF
J gene: TRBJ1-2
clone size: -
D gene: TRBD1
V gene: TRBV5-6

CDR3 DNA: TGTGCCAGCAGTTTATCTAACAGGGACCGCTCACCCCTCCACTTT
CDR3 protein: CASSLSNRDRSPLHF
J gene: TRBJ1-6
clone size: once
D gene: -
V gene: TRBV27

CDR3 DNA: TGTGCCAGCAGCTTAGCCCCTACAGGGGAGCAGTACTTC
CDR3 protein: CASSLAPTGEQYF
J gene: TRBJ2-7
clone size: -
D gene: -
V gene: TRBV7-9

CDR3 DNA: TGTGCCAGCAGCCGGACCGGGATCGGGGAGCTGTTTTTT
CDR3 protein: CASSRTGIGELFF
J gene: TRBJ2-2
clone size: -
D gene: -
V gene: TRBV7-3

CDR3 DNA: TGTGCCGCGGGAGCGGGCCCTGCTTACGAGCAGTACTTC
CDR3 protein: CAAGAGPAYEQYF
J gene: TRBJ2-7
clone size: -
D gene: TRBD2
V gene: TRBV10-3

CDR3 DNA: TGCAGCGTTGAAGGGGGACAGGTGGCCACTGAAGCTTTCTTT
CDR3 protein: CSVEGGQVATEAFF
J gene: TRBJ1-1
clone size: -
D gene: TRBD1
V gene: TRBV29-1

CDR3 DNA: TGTGCCAGCAGTACCGGACTAGCGGGAGAGGGATACGAGCAGTACTTC
CDR3 protein: CASSTGLAGEGYEQYF
J gene: TRBJ2-7
clone size: -
D gene: TRBD2
V gene: TRBV5-5

CDR3 DNA: TGTGCCAGCAGCTTGCGAGCAGCGGGACAATACAATGAGCAGTTCTTC
CDR3 protein: CASSLRAAGQYNEQFF
J gene: TRBJ2-1
clone size: -
D gene: -
V gene: TRBV7-2

CDR3 DNA: TGCGCCAGCAGCCCTGCTCCGGACAGGGGGCAGGGCTACACCTTC
CDR3 protein: CASSPAPDRGQGYTF
J gene: TRBJ1-2
clone size: -
D gene: TRBD1
V gene: TRBV5-1

CDR3 DNA: TGTGCCAGCAGCTTGACGGGACAGGGGATTGAGACCCAGTACTTC
CDR3 protein: CASSLTGQGIETQYF
J gene: TRBJ2-5
clone size: once
D gene: TRBD1
V gene: TRBV5-4

CDR3 DNA: TGTGCCAGCAGTCTCGGACTAGGTCCCACCGGGGAGCTGTTTTTT
CDR3 protein: CASSLGLGPTGELFF
J gene: TRBJ2-2
clone size: once
D gene: TRBD2
V gene: TRBV6-5

CDR3 DNA: TGTGCCAGCAGCCGCGTTTATACTAGCGGGGGGGCCTACAATGAGCAGTTCTTC
CDR3 protein: CASSRVYTSGGAYNEQFF
J gene: TRBJ2-1
clone size: -
D gene: TRBD2
V gene: TRBV3-1/TRBV3-2

CDR3 DNA: TGTGCCAGCCGAGCTAGCGGGAGTGGTGAGCAGTTCTTC
CDR3 protein: CASRASGSGEQFF
J gene: TRBJ2-1
clone size: -
D gene: TRBD2
V gene: TRBV25-1

CDR3 DNA: TGTGCCAGCAGCTTAACCGGGGATGAGCAGTTCTTC
CDR3 protein: CASSLTGDEQFF
J gene: TRBJ2-1
clone size: -
D gene: -
V gene: TRBV7-3

CDR3 DNA: TGTGCCAGCAGTCAAGTGCGGTCCCTAGCGGGAGTAATAGGATTGGGCCACAATGAGCAGTTCTTC
CDR3 protein: CASSQVRSLAGVIGLGHNEQFF
J gene: TRBJ2-1
clone size: -
D gene: TRBD2
V gene: TRBV3-1/TRBV3-2

CDR3 DNA: TGTGCCAGTTCGGGTGGGACACCGAACACCGGGGAGCTGTTTTTT
CDR3 protein: CASSGGTPNTGELFF
J gene: TRBJ2-2
clone size: -
D gene: -
V gene: TRBV9

CDR3 DNA: TGTGCCAGCAGGGCCCTACAGGGGGCAGAGGAAAAACTGTTTTTT
CDR3 protein: CASRALQGAEEKLFF
J gene: TRBJ1-4
clone size: -
D gene: TRBD1
V gene: TRBV19

CDR3 DNA: TGTGCCAGCAGCTTAAGGGGGACAGGGGCCATCAGCTCCTACAATGAGCAGTTCTTC
CDR3 protein: CASSLRGTGAISSYNEQFF
J gene: TRBJ2-1
clone size: -
D gene: TRBD1
V gene: TRBV7-8

CDR3 DNA: TGTGCCAGTAATGATCCGGGGACTCTATCCTACAATGAGCAGTTCTTC
CDR3 protein: CASNDPGTLSYNEQFF
J gene: TRBJ2-1
clone size: -
D gene: -
V gene: TRBV19

CDR3 DNA: TGTGCCAGCAGCTCCCCCCCACAGACAATCACCGGGGAGCTGTTTTTT
CDR3 protein: CASSSPPQTITGELFF
J gene: TRBJ2-2
clone size: -
D gene: -
V gene: TRBV7-9

CDR3 DNA: TGTGCCTGGAGTGAGACAGTTTACACCTTC
CDR3 protein: CAWSETVYTF
J gene: TRBJ1-2
clone size: -
D gene: -
V gene: TRBV30

CDR3 DNA: TGCGCCAGCAGCAGGCAGCGGGAGTTTGCCGATACGCAGTATTTT
CDR3 protein: CASSRQREFADTQYF
J gene: TRBJ2-3
clone size: -
D gene: TRBD2
V gene: TRBV5-1

CDR3 DNA: TGTGCCAGCAGCCCCACAGGGGTGAACACTGAAGCTTTCTTT
CDR3 protein: CASSPTGVNTEAFF
J gene: TRBJ1-1
clone size: -
D gene: TRBD1
V gene: TRBV6-2/TRBV6-3

CDR3 DNA: TGTGCCAGCAGTGAACAGGGACCCAATCAGCCCCAGCATTTT
CDR3 protein: CASSEQGPNQPQHF
J gene: TRBJ1-5
clone size: -
D gene: -
V gene: TRBV27

CDR3 DNA: TGTGCCAGCTCACCACCAGGGGGGACTAGCGGGAGCGCCGGGGAGCTGTTTTTT
CDR3 protein: CASSPPGGTSGSAGELFF
J gene: TRBJ2-2
clone size: -
D gene: TRBD2
V gene: TRBV18

CDR3 DNA: TGTGCCAGCAGTTCAACAGGGTTAGTTCAGCCCCAGCATTTT
CDR3 protein: CASSSTGLVQPQHF
J gene: TRBJ1-5
clone size: -
D gene: -
V gene: TRBV27

CDR3 DNA: TGTGCCACCAGTGTGGGACAGGGGGCGTACTATGGCTACACCTTC
CDR3 protein: CATSVGQGAYYGYTF
J gene: TRBJ1-2
clone size: -
D gene: TRBD1
V gene: TRBV24-1

CDR3 DNA: TGTGCCAGCAGTCCCTCGGACAGAATCTCCTACGAGCAGTACTTC
CDR3 protein: CASSPSDRISYEQYF
J gene: TRBJ2-7
clone size: -
D gene: -
V gene: TRBV27

CDR3 DNA: TGTGCCAGCAGCGTATTTCAGGGGGAGCAGTACTTC
CDR3 protein: CASSVFQGEQYF
J gene: TRBJ2-7
clone size: once
D gene: -
V gene: TRBV9

CDR3 DNA: TGTGCCAGCAGCTTAGTAGGCGCAGGGGGCAAAGACGAGCAGTACTTC
CDR3 protein: CASSLVGAGGKDEQYF
J gene: TRBJ2-7
clone size: -
D gene: TRBD1
V gene: TRBV7-9

CDR3 DNA: TGTGCCAGTAGTCGGGGCGGACAGGGGCATCAGCCCCAGCATTTT
CDR3 protein: CASSRGGQGHQPQHF
J gene: TRBJ1-5
clone size: few
D gene: TRBD1
V gene: TRBV19

CDR3 DNA: TGCGCCAGCAGCCAAGACATGGGACAGGGATACCAGCCCCAGCATTTT
CDR3 protein: CASSQDMGQGYQPQHF
J gene: TRBJ1-5
clone size: -
D gene: TRBD1
V gene: TRBV4-3

CDR3 DNA: TGCAGCTTCGGAGGGACTAGCGCAGAGACCCAGTACTTC
CDR3 protein: CSFGGTSAETQYF
J gene: TRBJ2-5
clone size: -
D gene: TRBD2
V gene: TRBV29-1

CDR3 DNA: TGTGCCAGCAGCTTTGGCGGATCGACGACAGATACGCAGTATTTT
CDR3 protein: CASSFGGSTTDTQYF
J gene: TRBJ2-3
clone size: -
D gene: -
V gene: TRBV7-8

CDR3 DNA: TGTGCCTGGAATCCCCGGGCTACCGGGAACCAGTTCTTC
CDR3 protein: CAWNPRATGNQFF
J gene: TRBJ2-1
clone size: few
D gene: -
V gene: TRBV30

CDR3 DNA: TGTGCCAGCTCACCTGGACAGCTCTATGGCTACACCTTC
CDR3 protein: CASSPGQLYGYTF
J gene: TRBJ1-2
clone size: -
D gene: -
V gene: TRBV18

CDR3 DNA: TGCGCCAGCAGCCCGTCTAGATCGACTAACACTGAAGCTTTCTTT
CDR3 protein: CASSPSRSTNTEAFF
J gene: TRBJ1-1
clone size: -
D gene: -
V gene: TRBV4-1

CDR3 DNA: TGTGCCAGCAGAGAGACAGGGGCAGGCTTTGGCTACACCTTC
CDR3 protein: CASRETGAGFGYTF
J gene: TRBJ1-2
clone size: -
D gene: TRBD1
V gene: TRBV27

CDR3 DNA: TGTGCCAGCAGGCAGACCTACAATGAGCAGTTCTTC
CDR3 protein: CASRQTYNEQFF
J gene: TRBJ2-1
clone size: -
D gene: -
V gene: TRBV12-3/TRBV12-4

CDR3 DNA: TGTGCCAGCAGTGAAGAGTTGCGGGAGAAGCAGTTCTTC
CDR3 protein: CASSEELREKQFF
J gene: TRBJ2-1
clone size: once
D gene: TRBD2
V gene: TRBV2

CDR3 DNA: TGTGCCAGCAGTTTTAGGGGCGGCACTGAAGCTTTCTTT
CDR3 protein: CASSFRGGTEAFF
J gene: TRBJ1-1
clone size: -
D gene: -
V gene: TRBV27

CDR3 DNA: TGTGCCAGCAGCTCCGGACTAGCGGAGTACGAGCAGTACTTC
CDR3 protein: CASSSGLAEYEQYF
J gene: TRBJ2-7
clone size: -
D gene: TRBD2
V gene: TRBV5-4

CDR3 DNA: TGTGCCACCAGTGACCCGGGCCCCAGCAGGGGTGAGCAGTTCTTC
CDR3 protein: CATSDPGPSRGEQFF
J gene: TRBJ2-1
clone size: -
D gene: -
V gene: TRBV24-1

CDR3 DNA: TGTGCCATCAGTGTTCCAGGGGGTGAAAAACTGTTTTTT
CDR3 protein: CAISVPGGEKLFF
J gene: TRBJ1-4
clone size: -
D gene: TRBD1
V gene: TRBV10-3

CDR3 DNA: TGTGCCAGCAGCCAGGACACATCCACCGGGGAGCTGTTTTTT
CDR3 protein: CASSQDTSTGELFF
J gene: TRBJ2-2
clone size: -
D gene: -
V gene: TRBV7-9